The 3 T cell receptor beta chains reported below all come from one sample, sequenced in a study of blood T cell repertoires in COVID-19. The assay was immunoSEQ multiplex PCR, and TCRdb's table has in-frame clones only and misses some. This sample yields under 250,000 clones, of which 75% to 90% are seen a single time; under 3% belongs to the top ten. Sequencing was performed on peripheral blood. The receptors were sampled from a woman aged 65 to 85 with active or convalescent COVID-19.

The rearrangement uses TRBV30 and TRBJ2-5, with 7 bases aligning to TRBD2. The V gene's germline CDR1 is GTSNPN and CDR2 SVGIG (reference sequence). There are 13 residues in the CDR3. The V segment lost 1 base and the J segment 4 bases; nucleotides outside the gene matches: 3. CDR3 region: CAWSEGGRETQYF. In DNA form, the CDR3 reads TGTGCCTGGAGTGAGGGCGGGAGAGAGACCCAGTACTTC.

The chain carries TRBV9 and TRBJ1-4; 8 bases align to TRBD1. V trimming: 0 bases; J trimming: 8 bases; junction bases outside the gene matches: 9. The CDR3 extends over 16 amino acids. The V gene's germline CDR1 is SGDLS and CDR2 YYNGEE. In DNA, the CDR3 is TGTGCCAGCAGCGTAGGGCCTGGACAGGGTGGCGAAAAACTGTTTTTT. Translating it yields CASSVGPGQGGEKLFF.

This chain links TRBV7-6 with TRBJ2-7; D gene unclear. Deletions cut 5 bases from V and 7 bases from J, with 15 bases between. The CDR3 is made up of 13 amino acids. The germline V gene encodes CDR1 SGHVS and CDR2 FNYEAQ. This chain's CDR3 is CASSPGPNYEQYF. CDR3 nucleotide sequence: TGTGCCAGCAGCCCTGGTCCCAACTATGAGCAGTACTTC. Using reference TRBV7-6 and TRBJ2-7 for the parts outside the CDR3, the full variable domain is GAGVSQSPRYKVTKRGQDVALRCDPISGHVSLYWYRQALGQGPEFLTYFNYEAQQDKSGLPNDRFSAERPEGSISTLTIQRTEQRDSAMYRCASSPGPNYEQYFGPGTRLTVT.